This entry is about one T cell receptor (beta chain). As yet, its antigen is unknown. These data belong to a study of cytomegalovirus exposure and HLA in healthy donors. Germline CDR1 SGHRS, CDR2 YFSETQ. The CDR3 has 15 amino acids. Losses at the gene ends were 3 bases for V and 3 bases for J; bases not matched to a gene: 6. Study-level findings and limits: The number of N-insertions in an Asian-associated ancestry cluster was reportedly below the roughly 700-donor mean in a later analysis.

PCR employed 60 Vbeta and 13 Jbeta primers. TCRdb keeps only in-frame clones here, not all; method: immunoSEQ multiplex PCR. This sample's table reports around 140,000 clones. V and J are TRBV5-1 and TRBJ2-1, with 7 bases matching TRBD2. The receptor was derived from a woman in her thirties or forties in good health and CMV-seronegative. Sequencing was performed on PBMCs. For the CDR3, the DNA is TGCGCCAGCAGCTCGGGGGGATCGGACTACAATGAGCAGTTCTTC. It encodes CASSSGGSDYNEQFF. The complete variable domain, with remaining parts taken from reference TRBV5-1 and TRBJ2-1, reads KAGVTQTPRYLIKTRGQQVTLSCSPISGHRSVSWYQQTPGQGLQFLFEYFSETQRNKGNFPGRFSGRQFSNSRSEMNVSTLELGDSALYLCASSSGGSDYNEQFFGPGTRLTVL.